Following are 21 T cell receptor beta chains from one sample sequenced in a study. TCRdb re-called the RT-PCR reads through MiXCR, storing one row per CDR3 protein. The top ten hold 3.6% of the sample, which has fewer than 800,000 distinct CDR3 sequences, 12% to 15% seen once. The sequenced sample consisted of memory CD4+ T cells from blood. These receptors all stem from a female donor in good health, serving as a healthy control.

This chain connects TRBV11-2 to TRBJ2-1, with 15 bases aligning to TRBD2. With V trimmed by 3 bases and J by 4 bases, 4 bases remained unmatched. The length of the CDR3 is 17 residues. Germline values: CDR1 SGHAT, CDR2 FQNNGV. The CDR3 DNA is TGTGCCAGCAGCTTCAAGGGGACTAGCGGGGGGTACAATGAGCAGTTCTTC. It is translated as CASSFKGTSGGYNEQFF.

Points on this clonotype: A read error is possible here, since a much larger clone lies one base away. This chain uses TRBV2 with TRBJ1-1; tentative D call: TRBD1 (5 bases). Germline V gene sequence: CDR1 SNHLY, CDR2 FYNNEI. This CDR3 is 15 amino acids long. V was trimmed by 6 bases and J by 1 base, leaving 15 bases between them. CDR3 residues: CASRKRGVENTEAFF. The CDR3, as DNA: TGTGCCAGCAGGAAAAGGGGAGTAGAGAACACTGAAGCTTTCTTT.

This clonotype was detected a few times. Its ends do not fully match the called genes, so a read error is possible. V is TRBV7-7 and J is TRBJ2-2; no definite D call. The CDR3 loop spans 14 amino acids. Germline V gene sequence: CDR1 SSHAT, CDR2 FNYEAQ (reference sequence). This CDR3 is CASSLTMNTGELFF. The CDR3 DNA is TGTGCTAGCAGCTTAACTATGAACACCGGGGAGCTGTTTTTT.

The chain carries TRBV5-5 and TRBJ1-1, with D perhaps TRBD1 (5 bases). This CDR3 has 15 amino acids. The ends were cut back, 4 bases at V and 3 bases at J, with 16 bases in the middle. Germline CDR1 reads SGHKS; CDR2 reads YYEKEE (reference sequence). The CDR3 region has the DNA TGTGCCAGCAGCCTGAAAACAGGAGGGGACACTGAAGCTTTCTTT. Translation gives CASSLKTGGDTEAFF.

Written as DNA, the CDR3 is TGCGCCAGCAGCCCACCCGGGACAGGGGGGCTCGAGCAGTACTTC. It encodes CASSPPGTGGLEQYF. This rearrangement joins TRBV5-1 to TRBJ2-7; 11 bases are shared with TRBD1. CDR1 and CDR2 from the germline V gene are SGHRS and YFSETQ. CDR3 size: 15 residues. The ends lost 4 bases at V and 6 bases at J; junction bases unmatched: 9.

This clonotype was recorded many times. J is TRBJ2-7 and V is TRBV7-2; 8 bases align to TRBD2. The CDR3 length is 15 residues. V shed 3 bases, J shed 2 bases, and the junction held 6 bases outside the gene matches. Germline V gene lookup returns CDR1 SGHTA and CDR2 FQGNSA. This chain's CDR3 is CASSFSSGRTYEQYF. The CDR3 nucleotides read TGTGCCAGCAGCTTCTCCAGCGGGAGAACCTACGAGCAGTACTTC.

This clonotype was recorded many times. This sequence joins TRBV6-5 and TRBJ2-1; 9 nucleotides agree with TRBD1. This CDR3 is built from 13 residues. The V and J ends lost 6 bases and 6 bases, in that order; junction bases with no gene match: 3. Germline CDR1 reads MNHEY; CDR2 reads SVGAGI. CDR3 sequence reads: CASRQTGGNEQFF. As DNA, the CDR3 is TGTGCCAGCAGACAGACAGGGGGCAATGAGCAGTTCTTC.

This clonotype was observed at least ten times. This chain joins TRBV20-1 and TRBJ2-7, with 15 bases lining up with TRBD2. V shed 0 bases, J shed 8 bases, and the junction held 8 bases outside the gene matches. Germline CDR1 DFQATT, CDR2 SNEGSKA (reference sequence). CDR3 length equals 16 residues. The CDR3 DNA sequence: TGCAGTGCTAGAGATGGACTAGCGGGAGGGTCGGTCAAGCAGTACTTC. This translates into CSARDGLAGGSVKQYF.

This chain links TRBV6-5 with TRBJ1-6, with unresolved D. The germline V and J ends were trimmed by 0 bases and 10 bases, with 22 bases remaining between them. Germline V gene lookup returns CDR1 MNHEY and CDR2 SVGAGI. This CDR3 region has 18 residues. The CDR3 bases are TGTGCCAGCAGTTACTCGAACCCCCGGTCCGTGATTCGGTCACCCCTCCACTTT. Its translation: CASSYSNPRSVIRSPLHF.

Many counts were recorded for this clonotype. The rearrangement links TRBV5-1 to TRBJ2-1; D call uncertain. CDR1 and CDR2 from the germline V gene are SGHRS and YFSETQ. This CDR3 contains 12 residues. Trimming stripped 0 bases from V and 6 bases from J, with 4 bases between. Here the CDR3 reads CASSLGINEQFF. In nucleotides, the CDR3 is TGCGCCAGCAGCTTGGGAATCAATGAGCAGTTCTTC.

The chain uses TRBV7-9 and TRBJ1-1; D uncertain. CDR3 length equals 15 residues. Germline V gene data show CDR1 as SEHNR and CDR2 as FQNEAQ (reference sequence). Trimming shortened V by 2 bases and J by 0 bases, and 10 bases separated the two germline ends. CDR3 region: CASSLRAVMNTEAFF. The CDR3, as DNA: TGTGCCAGCAGCTTAAGGGCAGTTATGAACACTGAAGCTTTCTTT. The full variable domain, in which reference TRBV7-9 and TRBJ1-1 provide the parts outside the CDR3, is DTGVSQNPRHKITKRGQNVTFRCDPISEHNRLYWYRQTLGQGPEFLTYFQNEAQLEKSRLLSDRFSAERPKGSFSTLEIQRTEQGDSAMYLCASSLRAVMNTEAFFGQGTRLTVV.

V gene TRBV3-1 combines with J gene TRBJ1-6, with D possibly being TRBD1 (5 bases). The CDR3 covers 16 residues. Germline V gene lookup returns CDR1 LGHDT and CDR2 YNNKEL (reference sequence). The V gene lost 4 bases and the J gene lost 6 bases, with 16 bases spanning the gap. DNA of the CDR3: TGTGCCAGCAGCCCACGACAGAGGCCTTTTAATTCACCCCTCCACTTT. Its protein product is CASSPRQRPFNSPLHF. Filled out from reference TRBV3-1 and TRBJ1-6, the complete variable domain reads DTAVSQTPKYLVTQMGNDKSIKCEQNLGHDTMYWYKQDSKKFLKIMFSYNNKELIINETVPNRFSPKSPDKAHLNLHINSLELGDSAVYFCASSPRQRPFNSPLHFGNGTRLTVT.

This clonotype was counted many times. V is TRBV5-6 and J is TRBJ1-5; D is unresolved. Germline CDR1 and CDR2: SGHDT and YYEEEE. Deletions cut 0 bases from V and 1 base from J, with 8 bases between. CDR3 length equals 15 residues. CDR3 sequence: CASSLGHISNQPQHF. DNA of the CDR3: TGTGCCAGCAGCTTGGGACATATAAGCAATCAGCCCCAGCATTTT.

The V and J genes are TRBV7-8 and TRBJ2-5; no clear D gene. The germline V gene has CDR1 SGHVS and CDR2 FQNEAQ. This CDR3 contains 15 residues. The V end was cut by 1 base, the J end by 0 bases, with 9 bases between. CDR3 protein: CASSLGRTYQETQYF. Written as DNA, the CDR3 is TGTGCCAGCAGCTTAGGTCGGACCTACCAAGAGACCCAGTACTTC.

This clonotype was recorded a few times. With a much larger clone just one base away, this may be a read error. The genes are TRBV24-1 and TRBJ2-1; 14 bases map to TRBD2. The CDR3 has 15 amino acids. V was clipped by 6 bases and J by 6 bases; unmatched bases: 3. Germline assignment: CDR1 KGHDR and CDR2 SFDVKD. The CDR3 coding sequence is TGTGCCACCAGTTTGGGGACTAGCGGGAGCAATGAGCAGTTCTTC. This sequence encodes CATSLGTSGSNEQFF.

The chain carries TRBV7-9 and TRBJ1-1, with TRBD1 identical over 8 bases. The CDR3 runs to 14 residues. The germline V gene encodes CDR1 SEHNR and CDR2 FQNEAQ (reference sequence). V trimming: 5 bases; J trimming: 8 bases; junction bases outside the gene matches: 10. DNA of the CDR3: TGTGCCAGCAGCATCCAGCAGGGGGCTAACGAAGCTTTCTTT. Its protein is CASSIQQGANEAFF.

This clonotype showed up just a few times. This chain joins TRBV5-1 and TRBJ2-1, with D unresolved. Germline loops: CDR1 SGHRS, CDR2 YFSETQ. V was cut by 2 bases and J by 6 bases, with 9 bases left in between. The CDR3 runs to 13 residues. CDR3: CASSFDTSNEQFF. The CDR3 DNA reads TGCGCCAGCAGCTTTGACACCTCCAATGAGCAGTTCTTC.

The chain uses TRBV20-1 and TRBJ1-5; D perhaps matches TRBD1 (6 bases). The germline V and J ends were trimmed by 7 bases and 6 bases, with 13 bases remaining between them. CDR3 length: 12 residues. Germline CDR1 is DFQATT and CDR2 is SNEGSKA (reference sequence). The CDR3 bases are TGCAGTGTCGCGGGGGGCAGTCAGCCCCAGCATTTT. It specifies CSVAGGSQPQHF.

This clonotype was found many times. This rearrangement joins TRBV7-2 to TRBJ2-1; D may be TRBD1 or TRBD2 (6 bases each). In germline, CDR1 is SGHTA, CDR2 FQGNSA. There are 14 residues in the CDR3. Trimming pared 4 bases from V and 12 bases from J, leaving 19 bases between. DNA for the CDR3: TGTGCCAGCAGCTGGGATCTTAAGGGGGGATGGCAGTTCTTC. This gives the protein CASSWDLKGGWQFF.

V gene TRBV6-2 or TRBV6-3 combines with J gene TRBJ2-2, with D perhaps matching TRBD2 (7 bases). CDR3 length: 15 amino acids. Trimming took off 8 bases at V and 1 base at J, with 14 bases between the two ends. The germline V gene has CDR1 MNHEY and CDR2 SVGEGT. The chain's CDR3 is CASGGGRGNTGELFF. In nucleotides, the CDR3 is TGTGCCAGCGGCGGGGGCAGGGGGAACACCGGGGAGCTGTTTTTT.

This clonotype appeared many times. The V gene is TRBV27, the J gene TRBJ2-3, with D perhaps given as TRBD1 or TRBD2 (5 bases each). The CDR3 loop spans 14 amino acids. Trimming cost V 10 bases and J 1 base, with 15 bases left between them. Germline assignment: CDR1 MNHEY and CDR2 SMNVEV (reference sequence). This CDR3 is CATQGTPRTDTQYF. The CDR3 bases are TGTGCCACCCAAGGGACCCCTCGCACAGATACGCAGTATTTT.